Sequencing of this T cell receptor beta chain was carried out in a study of blood T cell repertoires in COVID-19. Germline CDR1 reads MGHRA; CDR2 reads YSYEKL. Trimming pared 3 bases from V and 4 bases from J, leaving 12 bases between. This CDR3 has 14 residues. Sequencing was performed with immunoSEQ multiplex PCR; in TCRdb, only in-frame clones are kept and a portion is missing. Here the sample spans about 71,000 clones, 65% to 90% being singletons. The chain couples TRBV4-1 to TRBJ1-1; no reliable D call. Sequenced sample: peripheral blood. The source of this sequence is a man aged 25 to 40 with COVID-19, enrolled during active disease. CDR3 DNA sequence: TGCGCCAGCAGCCAGAGAGACTCCCCCACTGAAGCTTTCTTT. Protein product: CASSQRDSPTEAFF.